This T cell receptor (beta chain) was found in a study of T cell responses to AZD1222 COVID-19 vaccine. CDR1 is SGHTA, CDR2 FQGNSA, per germline. CDR3 length: 15 amino acids. The V segment lost 5 bases and the J segment 8 bases; nucleotides outside the gene matches: 11. Researchers grouped second doses given at about 4 or about 12 weeks into one pool. Whole-study findings and limits: The span of vaccine-associated CD4 TCRs extended across spike, with dominance at 160-218 and 743-854. Increased Spike-specific TCR breadth and depth were observed after two AZD1222 doses. White British donors predominated, females outnumbered males, and clonal diversity was possibly underestimated.

Comments on this clone: Its antigen is still unknown.

TCRdb's table, derived via immunoSEQ multiplex PCR, lists solely in-frame clones and lacks some. The sample lists about 200,000 clones; roughly nine tenths were seen once. The gene calls are TRBV7-2 and TRBJ1-5; 8 bases align to TRBD1. The receptor comes from an adult who received the AZD1222 COVID-19 vaccine. The sequenced sample was peripheral blood, obtained 28 days after the second AZD1222 dose. This CDR3 is CASSPSPDRGKPQHF. The CDR3 nucleotides read TGTGCCAGCAGCCCCTCTCCCGACAGGGGAAAGCCCCAGCATTTT.